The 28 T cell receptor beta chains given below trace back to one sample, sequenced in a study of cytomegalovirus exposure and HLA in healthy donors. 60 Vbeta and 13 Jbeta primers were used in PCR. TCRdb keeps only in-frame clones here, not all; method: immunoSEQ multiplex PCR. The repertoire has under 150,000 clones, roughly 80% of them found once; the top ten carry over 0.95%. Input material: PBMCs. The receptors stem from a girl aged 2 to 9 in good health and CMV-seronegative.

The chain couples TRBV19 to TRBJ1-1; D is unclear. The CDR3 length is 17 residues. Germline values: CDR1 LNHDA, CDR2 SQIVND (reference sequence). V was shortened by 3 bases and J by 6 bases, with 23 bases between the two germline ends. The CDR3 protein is CASSIPRVAGRRAEAFF. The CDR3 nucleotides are TGTGCCAGTAGTATCCCGAGGGTTGCCGGGCGGAGGGCTGAAGCTTTCTTT.

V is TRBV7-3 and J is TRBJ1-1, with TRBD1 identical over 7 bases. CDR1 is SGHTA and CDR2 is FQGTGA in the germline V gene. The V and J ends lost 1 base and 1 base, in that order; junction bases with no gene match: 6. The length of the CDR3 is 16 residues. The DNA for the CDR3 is TGTGCCAGCAGCTTAAAAGGGGGCGCGGGGAACACTGAAGCTTTCTTT. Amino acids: CASSLKGGAGNTEAFF.

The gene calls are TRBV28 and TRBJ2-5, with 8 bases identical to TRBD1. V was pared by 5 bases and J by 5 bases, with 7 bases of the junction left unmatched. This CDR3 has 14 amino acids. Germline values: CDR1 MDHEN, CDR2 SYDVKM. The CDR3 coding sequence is TGTGCCAGCAGTCTGACAGGGGTAGGGGAGACCCAGTACTTC. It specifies CASSLTGVGETQYF.

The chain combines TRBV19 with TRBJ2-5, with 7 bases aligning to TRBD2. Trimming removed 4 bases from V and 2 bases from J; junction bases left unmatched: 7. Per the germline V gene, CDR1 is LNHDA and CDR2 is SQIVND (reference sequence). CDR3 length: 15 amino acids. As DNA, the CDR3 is TGTGCCAGTAGTACCCAACTAGCGTTACAAGAGACCCAGTACTTC. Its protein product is CASSTQLALQETQYF.

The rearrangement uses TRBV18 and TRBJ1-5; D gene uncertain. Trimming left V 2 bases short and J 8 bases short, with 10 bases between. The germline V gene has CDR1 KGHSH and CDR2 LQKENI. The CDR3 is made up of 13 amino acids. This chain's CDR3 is CASSPTVNEPQHF. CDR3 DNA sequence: TGTGCCAGCTCACCAACTGTGAATGAGCCCCAGCATTTT.

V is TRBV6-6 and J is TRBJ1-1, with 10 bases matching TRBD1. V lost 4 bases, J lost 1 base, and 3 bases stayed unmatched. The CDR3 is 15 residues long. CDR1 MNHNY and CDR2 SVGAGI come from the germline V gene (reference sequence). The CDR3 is CASSSRDRGNTEAFF. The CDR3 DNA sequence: TGTGCCAGCAGTTCTCGGGACAGGGGGAACACTGAAGCTTTCTTT.

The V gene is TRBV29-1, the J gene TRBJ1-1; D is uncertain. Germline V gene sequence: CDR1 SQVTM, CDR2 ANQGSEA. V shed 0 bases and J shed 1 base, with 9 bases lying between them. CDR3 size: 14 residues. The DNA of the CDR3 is TGCAGCGTTGAAGATGAAGGAGAGAACACTGAAGCTTTCTTT. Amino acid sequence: CSVEDEGENTEAFF.

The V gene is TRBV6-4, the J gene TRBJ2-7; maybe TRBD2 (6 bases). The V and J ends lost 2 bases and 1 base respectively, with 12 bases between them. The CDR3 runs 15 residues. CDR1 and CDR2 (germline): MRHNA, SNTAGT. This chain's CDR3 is CASSDRWEESYEQYF. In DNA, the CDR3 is TGTGCCAGCAGTGACCGGTGGGAGGAGTCCTACGAGCAGTACTTC.

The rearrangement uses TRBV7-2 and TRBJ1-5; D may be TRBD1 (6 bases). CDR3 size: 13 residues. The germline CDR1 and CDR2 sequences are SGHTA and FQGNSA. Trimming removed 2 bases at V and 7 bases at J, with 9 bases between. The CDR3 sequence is CASSLRGGQPQHF. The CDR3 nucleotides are TGTGCCAGCAGCTTAAGGGGGGGCCAGCCCCAGCATTTT.

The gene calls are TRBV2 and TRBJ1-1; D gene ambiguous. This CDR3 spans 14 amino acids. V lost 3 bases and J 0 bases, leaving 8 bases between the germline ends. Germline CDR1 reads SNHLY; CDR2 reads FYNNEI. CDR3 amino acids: CASSDQRMNTEAFF. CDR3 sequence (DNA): TGTGCCAGCAGTGATCAGCGTATGAACACTGAAGCTTTCTTT. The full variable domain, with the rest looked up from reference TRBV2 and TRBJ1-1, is EPEVTQTPSHQVTQMGQEVILRCVPISNHLYFYWYRQILGQKVEFLVSFYNNEISEKSEIFDDQFSVERPDGSNFTLKIRSTKLEDSAMYFCASSDQRMNTEAFFGQGTRLTVV.

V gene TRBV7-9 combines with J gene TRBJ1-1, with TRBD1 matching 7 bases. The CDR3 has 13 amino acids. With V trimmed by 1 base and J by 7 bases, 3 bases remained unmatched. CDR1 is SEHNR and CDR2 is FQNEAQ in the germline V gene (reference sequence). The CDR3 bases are TGTGCCAGCAGCTTAGAACAGGGGCGTGAAGCTTTCTTT. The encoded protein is CASSLEQGREAFF.

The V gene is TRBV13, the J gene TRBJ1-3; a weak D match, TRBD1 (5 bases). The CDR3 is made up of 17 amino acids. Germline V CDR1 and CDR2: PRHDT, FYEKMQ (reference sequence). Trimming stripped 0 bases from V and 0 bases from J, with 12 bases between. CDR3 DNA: TGTGCCAGCAGCTTAGGGGGACTTCTACCCTCTGGAAACACCATATATTTT. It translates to CASSLGGLLPSGNTIYF.

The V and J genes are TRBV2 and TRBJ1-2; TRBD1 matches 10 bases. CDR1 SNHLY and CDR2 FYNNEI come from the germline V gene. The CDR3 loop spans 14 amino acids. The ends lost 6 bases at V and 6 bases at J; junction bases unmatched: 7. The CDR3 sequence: CASRIGQGEDGYTF. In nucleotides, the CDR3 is TGTGCCAGCAGGATCGGACAGGGGGAGGATGGCTACACCTTC.

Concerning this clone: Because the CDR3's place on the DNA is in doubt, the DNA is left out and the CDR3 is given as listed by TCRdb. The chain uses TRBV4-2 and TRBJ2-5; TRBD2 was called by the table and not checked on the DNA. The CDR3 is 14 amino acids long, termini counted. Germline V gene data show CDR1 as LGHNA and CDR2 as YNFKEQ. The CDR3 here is CASSPRVAGGIRYF.

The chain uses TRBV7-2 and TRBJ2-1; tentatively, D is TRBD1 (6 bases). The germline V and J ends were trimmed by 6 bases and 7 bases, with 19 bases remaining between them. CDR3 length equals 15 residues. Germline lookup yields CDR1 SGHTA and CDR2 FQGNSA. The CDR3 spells CASSSRAQGLNEQFF. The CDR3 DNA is TGTGCCAGCAGTTCCCGGGCACAGGGCCTGAATGAGCAGTTCTTC.

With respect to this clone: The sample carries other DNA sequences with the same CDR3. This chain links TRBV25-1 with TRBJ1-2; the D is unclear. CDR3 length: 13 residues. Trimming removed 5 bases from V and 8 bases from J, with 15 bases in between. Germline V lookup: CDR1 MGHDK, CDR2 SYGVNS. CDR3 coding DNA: TGTGCCAGCAGTCCGGAGGACCGGCGGGGCTACACCTTC. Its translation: CASSPEDRRGYTF.

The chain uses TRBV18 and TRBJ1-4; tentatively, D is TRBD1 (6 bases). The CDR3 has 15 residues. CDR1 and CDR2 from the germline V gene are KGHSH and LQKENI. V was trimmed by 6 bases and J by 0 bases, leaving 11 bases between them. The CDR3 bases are TGTGCCAGCTCTGCCGGGACATCAACTAATGAAAAACTGTTTTTT. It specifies CASSAGTSTNEKLFF.

The CDR3 region has the DNA TGTGCCAGCAGGAACACAGGGGACGGAGAGACCCAGTACTTC. Its protein product is CASRNTGDGETQYF. This sequence joins TRBV28 and TRBJ2-5; 7 positions match TRBD1. In germline, CDR1 is MDHEN, CDR2 SYDVKM. This CDR3 is 14 amino acids long. The V segment lost 6 bases and the J segment 4 bases; nucleotides outside the gene matches: 8.

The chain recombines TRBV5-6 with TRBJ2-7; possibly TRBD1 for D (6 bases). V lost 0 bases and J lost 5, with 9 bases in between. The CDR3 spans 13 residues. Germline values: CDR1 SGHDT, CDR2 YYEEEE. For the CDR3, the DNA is TGTGCCAGCAGCTTGGGGGGGCGCCACGAGCAGTACTTC. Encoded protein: CASSLGGRHEQYF. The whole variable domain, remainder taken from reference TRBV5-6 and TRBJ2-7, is DAGVTQSPTHLIKTRGQQVTLRCSPKSGHDTVSWYQQALGQGPQFIFQYYEEEERQRGNFPDRFSGHQFPNYSSELNVNALLLGDSALYLCASSLGGRHEQYFGPGTRLTVT.

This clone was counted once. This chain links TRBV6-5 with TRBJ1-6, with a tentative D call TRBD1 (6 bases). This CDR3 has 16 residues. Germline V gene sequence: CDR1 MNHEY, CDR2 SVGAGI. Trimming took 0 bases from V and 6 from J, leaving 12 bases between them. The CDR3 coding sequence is TGTGCCAGCAGTTACTCGCGACAGGCGAGTAATTCACCCCTCCACTTT. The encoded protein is CASSYSRQASNSPLHF.

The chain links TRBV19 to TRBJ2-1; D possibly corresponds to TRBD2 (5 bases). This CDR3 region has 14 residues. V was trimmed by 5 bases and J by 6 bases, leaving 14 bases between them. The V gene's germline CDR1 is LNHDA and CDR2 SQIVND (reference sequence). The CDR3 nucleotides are TGTGCCAGTAGTGAACGAAGCGGCGGCAATGAGCAGTTCTTC. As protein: CASSERSGGNEQFF.

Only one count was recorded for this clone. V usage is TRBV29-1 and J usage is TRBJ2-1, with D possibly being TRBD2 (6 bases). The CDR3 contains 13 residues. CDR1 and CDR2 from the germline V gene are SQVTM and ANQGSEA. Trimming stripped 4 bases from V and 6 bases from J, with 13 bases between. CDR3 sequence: CSVVLARANEQFF. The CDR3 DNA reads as TGCAGCGTTGTGCTAGCGCGGGCCAATGAGCAGTTCTTC.

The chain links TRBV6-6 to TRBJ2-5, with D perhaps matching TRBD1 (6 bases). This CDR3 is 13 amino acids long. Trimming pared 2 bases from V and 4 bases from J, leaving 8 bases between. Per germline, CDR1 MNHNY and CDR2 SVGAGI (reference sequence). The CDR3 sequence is CASSYGGRETQYF. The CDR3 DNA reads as TGTGCCAGCAGTTACGGGGGCAGAGAGACCCAGTACTTC.

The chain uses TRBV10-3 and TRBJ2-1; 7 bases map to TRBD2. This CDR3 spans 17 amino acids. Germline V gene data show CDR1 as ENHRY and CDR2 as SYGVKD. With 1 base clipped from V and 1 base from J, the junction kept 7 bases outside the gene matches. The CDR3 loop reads CAISEYKREASYNEQFF. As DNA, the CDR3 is TGTGCCATCAGTGAGTACAAGCGGGAAGCATCCTACAATGAGCAGTTCTTC.

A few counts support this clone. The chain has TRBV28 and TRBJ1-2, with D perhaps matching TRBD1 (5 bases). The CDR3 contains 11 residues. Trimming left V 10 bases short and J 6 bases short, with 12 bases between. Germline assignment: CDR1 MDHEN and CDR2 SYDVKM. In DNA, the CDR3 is TGTGCCATCCAGGGAACTGATGGCTACACCTTC. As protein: CAIQGTDGYTF.

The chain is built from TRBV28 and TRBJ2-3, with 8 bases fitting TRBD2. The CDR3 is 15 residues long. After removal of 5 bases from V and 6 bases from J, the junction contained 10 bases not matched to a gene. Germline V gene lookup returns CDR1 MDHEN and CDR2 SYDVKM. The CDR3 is CASSMAGGRGDTQYF. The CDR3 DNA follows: TGTGCCAGCAGTATGGCGGGAGGCCGGGGGGATACGCAGTATTTT.

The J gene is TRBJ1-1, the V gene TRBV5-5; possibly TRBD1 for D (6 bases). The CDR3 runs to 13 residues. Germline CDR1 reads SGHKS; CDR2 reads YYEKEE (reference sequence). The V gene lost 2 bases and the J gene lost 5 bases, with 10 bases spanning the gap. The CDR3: CASSFGTTTEAFF. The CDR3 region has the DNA TGTGCCAGCAGCTTCGGGACAACAACTGAAGCTTTCTTT.

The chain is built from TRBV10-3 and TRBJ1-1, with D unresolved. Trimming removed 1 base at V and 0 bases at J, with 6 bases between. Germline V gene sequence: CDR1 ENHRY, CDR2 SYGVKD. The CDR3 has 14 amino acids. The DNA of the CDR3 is TGTGCCATCAGTGAGTGGAGCATGAACACTGAAGCTTTCTTT. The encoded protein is CAISEWSMNTEAFF.